The clone carrying this T cell receptor (beta chain) was found once. What it recognizes is unknown. V gave up 8 bases and J gave up 7 bases, with 14 bases separating them. Germline V gene sequence: CDR1 SGHTA, CDR2 FQGNSA. There are 12 residues in the CDR3. The repertoire was sequenced with immunoSEQ multiplex PCR; TCRdb's copy has only in-frame clones and lacks some. Among 95,000 to 100,000 clones listed, about 80% were seen once. This sample stems from a study of OX40 agonist ivuxolimab in advanced cancers. Study details: The patients received ivuxolimab by intravenous route every 2 weeks at 0.01 to 10 mg/kg. Enrolled patients in dose escalation had cancers that were hepatocellular carcinoma, melanoma, renal cell or head and neck cancer. Study-wide results and caveats: In the expanded peripheral T cells, antigen specificity was never determined.

The sample in question was CD4+ or CD8+ T cells sorted from blood, obtained in a trial of the OX40 agonist ivuxolimab. The receptor was derived from an adult with an advanced solid tumor such as melanoma, head and neck, liver or kidney cancer. The rearrangement uses TRBV7-2 and TRBJ1-2, with no clear D. The CDR3 DNA reads TGTGCCAGCTCGCTGGCGGCAGGTGGCTACACCTTC. It encodes CASSLAAGGYTF.